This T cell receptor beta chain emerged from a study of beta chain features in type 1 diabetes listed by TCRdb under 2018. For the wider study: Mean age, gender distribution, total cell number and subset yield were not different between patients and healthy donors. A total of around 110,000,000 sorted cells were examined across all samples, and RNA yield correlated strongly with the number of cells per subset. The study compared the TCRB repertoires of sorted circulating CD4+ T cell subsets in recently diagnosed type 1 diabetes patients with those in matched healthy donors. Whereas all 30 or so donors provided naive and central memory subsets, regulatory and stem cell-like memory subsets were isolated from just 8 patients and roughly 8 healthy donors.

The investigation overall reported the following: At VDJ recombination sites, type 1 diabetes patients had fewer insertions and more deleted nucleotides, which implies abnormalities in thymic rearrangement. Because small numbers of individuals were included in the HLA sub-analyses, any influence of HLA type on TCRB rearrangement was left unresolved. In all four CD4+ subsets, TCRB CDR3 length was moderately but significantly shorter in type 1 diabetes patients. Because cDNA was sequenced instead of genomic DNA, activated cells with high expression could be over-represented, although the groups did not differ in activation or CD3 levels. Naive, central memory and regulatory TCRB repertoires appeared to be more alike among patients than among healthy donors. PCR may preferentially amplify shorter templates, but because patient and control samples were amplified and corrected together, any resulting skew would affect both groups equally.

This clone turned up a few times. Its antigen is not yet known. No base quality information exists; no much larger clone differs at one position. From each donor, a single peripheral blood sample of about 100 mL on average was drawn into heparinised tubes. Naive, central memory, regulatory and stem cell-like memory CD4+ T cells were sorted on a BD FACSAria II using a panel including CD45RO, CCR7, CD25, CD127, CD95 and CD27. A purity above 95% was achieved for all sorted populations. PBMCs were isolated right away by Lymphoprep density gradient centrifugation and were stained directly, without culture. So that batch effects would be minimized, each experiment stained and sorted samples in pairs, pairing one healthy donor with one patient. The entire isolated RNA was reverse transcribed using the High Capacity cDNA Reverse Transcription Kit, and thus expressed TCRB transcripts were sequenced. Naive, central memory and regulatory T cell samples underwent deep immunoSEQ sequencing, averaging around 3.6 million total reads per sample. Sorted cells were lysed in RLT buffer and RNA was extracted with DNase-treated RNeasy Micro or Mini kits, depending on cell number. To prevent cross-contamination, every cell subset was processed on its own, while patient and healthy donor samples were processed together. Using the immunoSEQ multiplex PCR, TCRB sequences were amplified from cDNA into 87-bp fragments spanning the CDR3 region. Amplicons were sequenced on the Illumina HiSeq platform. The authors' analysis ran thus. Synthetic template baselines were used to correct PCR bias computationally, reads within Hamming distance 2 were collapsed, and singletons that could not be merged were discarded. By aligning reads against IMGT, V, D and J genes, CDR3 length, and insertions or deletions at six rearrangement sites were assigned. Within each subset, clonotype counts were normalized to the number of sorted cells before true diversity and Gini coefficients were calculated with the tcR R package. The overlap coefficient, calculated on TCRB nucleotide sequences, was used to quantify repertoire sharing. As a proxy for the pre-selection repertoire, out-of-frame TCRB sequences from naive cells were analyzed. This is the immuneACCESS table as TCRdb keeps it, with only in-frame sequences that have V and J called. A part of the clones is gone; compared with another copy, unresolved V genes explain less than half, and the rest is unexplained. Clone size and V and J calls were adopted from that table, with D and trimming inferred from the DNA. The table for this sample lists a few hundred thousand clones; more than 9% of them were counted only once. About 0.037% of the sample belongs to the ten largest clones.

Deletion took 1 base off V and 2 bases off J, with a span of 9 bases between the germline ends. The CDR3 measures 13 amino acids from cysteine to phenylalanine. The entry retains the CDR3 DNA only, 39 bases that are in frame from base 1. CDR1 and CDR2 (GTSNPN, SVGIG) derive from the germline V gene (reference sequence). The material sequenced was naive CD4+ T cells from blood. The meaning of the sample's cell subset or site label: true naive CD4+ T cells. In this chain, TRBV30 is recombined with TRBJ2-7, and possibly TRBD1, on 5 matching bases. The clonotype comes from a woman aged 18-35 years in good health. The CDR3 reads CAWSGGRAYEQYF. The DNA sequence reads TGTGCCTGGAGTGGGGGCCGAGCCTACGAGCAGTACTTC.